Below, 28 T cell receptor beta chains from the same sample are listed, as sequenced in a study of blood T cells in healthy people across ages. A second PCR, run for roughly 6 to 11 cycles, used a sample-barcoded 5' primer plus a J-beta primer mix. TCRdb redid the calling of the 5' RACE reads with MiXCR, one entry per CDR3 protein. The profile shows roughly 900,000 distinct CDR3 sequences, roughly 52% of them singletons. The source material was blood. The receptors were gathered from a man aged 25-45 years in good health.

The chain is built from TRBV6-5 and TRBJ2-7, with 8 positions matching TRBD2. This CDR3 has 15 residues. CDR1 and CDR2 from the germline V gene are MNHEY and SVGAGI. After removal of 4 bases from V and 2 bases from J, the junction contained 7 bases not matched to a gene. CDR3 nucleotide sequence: TGTGCCAGCAGTTCGGAGCGGGGGACAACCTACGAGCAGTACTTC. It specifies CASSSERGTTYEQYF.

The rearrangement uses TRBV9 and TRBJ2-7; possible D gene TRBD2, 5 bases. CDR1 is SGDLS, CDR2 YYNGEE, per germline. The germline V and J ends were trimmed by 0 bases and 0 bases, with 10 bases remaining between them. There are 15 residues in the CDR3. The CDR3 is CASSVDTGYSYEQYF. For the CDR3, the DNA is TGTGCCAGCAGCGTAGATACGGGGTACTCCTACGAGCAGTACTTC.

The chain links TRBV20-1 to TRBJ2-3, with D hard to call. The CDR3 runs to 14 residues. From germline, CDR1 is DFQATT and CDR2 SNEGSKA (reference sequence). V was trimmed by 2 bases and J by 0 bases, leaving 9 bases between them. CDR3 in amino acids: CSARHPTSTDTQYF. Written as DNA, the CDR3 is TGCAGTGCTAGACACCCCACTAGCACAGATACGCAGTATTTT.

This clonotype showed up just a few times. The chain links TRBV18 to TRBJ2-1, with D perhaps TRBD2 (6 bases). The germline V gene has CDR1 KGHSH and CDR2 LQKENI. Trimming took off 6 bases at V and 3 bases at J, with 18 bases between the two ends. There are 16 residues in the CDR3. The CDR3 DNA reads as TGTGCCAGCTCCCGTGGCCTGGCGGGGTTCTACAATGAGCAGTTCTTC. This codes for CASSRGLAGFYNEQFF.

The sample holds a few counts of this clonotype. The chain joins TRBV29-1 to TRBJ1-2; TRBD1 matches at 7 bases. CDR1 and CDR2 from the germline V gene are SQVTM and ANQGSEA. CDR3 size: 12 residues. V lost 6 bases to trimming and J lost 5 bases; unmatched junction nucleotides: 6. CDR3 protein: CSVRQGTYGYTF. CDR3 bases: TGCAGCGTGCGACAGGGAACTTATGGCTACACCTTC.

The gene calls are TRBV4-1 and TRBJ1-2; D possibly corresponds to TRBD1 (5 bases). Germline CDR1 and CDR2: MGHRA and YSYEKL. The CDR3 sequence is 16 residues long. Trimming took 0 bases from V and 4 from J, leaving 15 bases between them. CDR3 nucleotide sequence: TGCGCCAGCAGCCAAGATCGAAGGTCCCAGGGCTATGGCTACACCTTC. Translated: CASSQDRRSQGYGYTF.

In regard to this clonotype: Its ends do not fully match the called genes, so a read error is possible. CDR3 sequence: CAGSLAGLASGDTQYF. In nucleotides, the CDR3 is TGTGCCGGCAGCTTAGCGGGGTTGGCTAGCGGGGATACGCAGTATTTT. The genes are TRBV7-2 and TRBJ2-3, with 8 positions matching TRBD2. The CDR3 runs to 16 residues. Germline V lookup: CDR1 SGHTA, CDR2 FQGNSA.

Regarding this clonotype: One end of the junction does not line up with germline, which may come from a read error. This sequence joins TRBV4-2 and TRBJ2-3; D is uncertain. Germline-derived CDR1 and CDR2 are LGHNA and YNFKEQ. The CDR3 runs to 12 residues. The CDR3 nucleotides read TGTGCCAGTAGCCTCCCCCGGGATACGCAGTATTTT. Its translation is CASSLPRDTQYF.

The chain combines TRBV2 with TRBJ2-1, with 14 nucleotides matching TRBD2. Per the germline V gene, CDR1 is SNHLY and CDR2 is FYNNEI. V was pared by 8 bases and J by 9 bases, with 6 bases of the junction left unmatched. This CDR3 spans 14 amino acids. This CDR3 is CASGVTSGRGEQFF. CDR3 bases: TGTGCCAGCGGGGTGACTAGCGGGAGGGGTGAGCAGTTCTTC.

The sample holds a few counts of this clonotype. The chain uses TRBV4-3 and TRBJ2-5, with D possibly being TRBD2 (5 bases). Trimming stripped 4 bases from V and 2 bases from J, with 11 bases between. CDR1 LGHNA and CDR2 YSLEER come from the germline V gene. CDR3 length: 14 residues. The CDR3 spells CASSLEGWQETQYF. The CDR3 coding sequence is TGCGCCAGCAGCCTAGAGGGCTGGCAAGAGACCCAGTACTTC.

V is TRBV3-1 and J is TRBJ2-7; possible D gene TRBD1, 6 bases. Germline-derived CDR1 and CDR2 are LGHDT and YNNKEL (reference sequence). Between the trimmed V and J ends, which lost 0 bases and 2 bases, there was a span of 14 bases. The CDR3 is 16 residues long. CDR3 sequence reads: CASSQEGTTYTYEQYF. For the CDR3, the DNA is TGTGCCAGCAGCCAAGAAGGGACAACGTACACCTACGAGCAGTACTTC.

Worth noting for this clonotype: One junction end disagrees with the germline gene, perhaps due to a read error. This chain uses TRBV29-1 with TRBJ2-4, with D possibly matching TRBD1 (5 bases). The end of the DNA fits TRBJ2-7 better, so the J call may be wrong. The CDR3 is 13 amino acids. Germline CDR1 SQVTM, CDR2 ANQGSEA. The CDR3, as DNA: TGCGGCGTTGCAGGCCAGGGTGCCTACGAGCAGTACTTC. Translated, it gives CGVAGQGAYEQYF.

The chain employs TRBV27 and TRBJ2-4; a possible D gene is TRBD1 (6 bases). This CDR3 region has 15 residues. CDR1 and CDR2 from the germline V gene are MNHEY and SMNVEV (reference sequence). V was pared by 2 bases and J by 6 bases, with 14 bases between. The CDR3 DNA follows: TGTGCCAGCAGTTTAAACAGGGATAGAGGAAACATTCAGTACTTC. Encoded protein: CASSLNRDRGNIQYF.

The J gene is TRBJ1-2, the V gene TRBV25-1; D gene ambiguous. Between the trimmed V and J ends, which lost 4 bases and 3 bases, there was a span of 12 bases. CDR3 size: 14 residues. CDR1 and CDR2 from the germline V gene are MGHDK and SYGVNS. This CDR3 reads CASSADGAHYGYTF. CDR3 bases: TGTGCCAGCAGTGCCGACGGAGCCCACTATGGCTACACCTTC.

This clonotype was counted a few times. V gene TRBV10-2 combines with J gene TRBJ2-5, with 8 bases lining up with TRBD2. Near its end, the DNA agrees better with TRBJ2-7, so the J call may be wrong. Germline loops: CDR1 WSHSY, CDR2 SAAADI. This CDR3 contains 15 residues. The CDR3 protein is CASSDGSGETYEQYF. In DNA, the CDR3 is TGCGCCAGCAGTGATGGTAGCGGGGAGACCTACGAGCAGTACTTC.

The chain's CDR3 is CASSYRQGAQYF. The CDR3 DNA sequence: TGTGCCAGCAGTTACCGGCAGGGCGCGCAGTATTTT. V and J are TRBV6-2 or TRBV6-3 and TRBJ2-3; a possible D gene is TRBD1 (5 bases). Between the trimmed V and J ends, which lost 2 bases and 10 bases, there was a span of 10 bases. This CDR3 comprises 12 residues. Germline CDR1 is MNHEY and CDR2 is SVGEGT.

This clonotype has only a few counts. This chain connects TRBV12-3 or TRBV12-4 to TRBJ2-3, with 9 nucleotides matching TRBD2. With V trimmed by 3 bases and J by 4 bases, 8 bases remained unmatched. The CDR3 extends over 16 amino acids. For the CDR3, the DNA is TGTGCCAGCAGTTTCCCAGCGGGGGGCCTATCAGATACGCAGTATTTT. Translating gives CASSFPAGGLSDTQYF.

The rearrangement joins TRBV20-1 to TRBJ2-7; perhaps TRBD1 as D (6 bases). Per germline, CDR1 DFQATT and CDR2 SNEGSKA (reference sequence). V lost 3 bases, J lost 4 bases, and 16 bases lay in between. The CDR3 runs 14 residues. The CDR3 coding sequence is TGCAGTGCTAGGCGCACAGGGATACCATACGAGCAGTACTTC. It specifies CSARRTGIPYEQYF.

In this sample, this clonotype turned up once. Written as DNA, the CDR3 is TGTGCCAGCAGCTTCGTAGGGACTAGCGTCACTAGCACAGATACGCAGTATTTT. Residues: CASSFVGTSVTSTDTQYF. The V gene is TRBV5-6, the J gene TRBJ2-3; the match to TRBD2 covers 10 bases. The CDR3 covers 18 residues. The ends lost 2 bases at V and 0 bases at J; junction bases unmatched: 9. CDR1 and CDR2 from the germline V gene are SGHDT and YYEEEE.

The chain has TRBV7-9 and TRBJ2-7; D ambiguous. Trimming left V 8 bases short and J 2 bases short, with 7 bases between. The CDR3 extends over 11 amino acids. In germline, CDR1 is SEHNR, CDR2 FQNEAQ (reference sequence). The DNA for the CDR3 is TGTGCCAGCGTGGCGGCCTACGAGCAGTACTTC. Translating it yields CASVAAYEQYF.

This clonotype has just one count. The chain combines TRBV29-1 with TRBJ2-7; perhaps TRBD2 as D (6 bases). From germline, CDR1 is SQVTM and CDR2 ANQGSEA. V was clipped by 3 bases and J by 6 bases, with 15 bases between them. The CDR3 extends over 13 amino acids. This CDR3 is CSVDVVGGIEQYF. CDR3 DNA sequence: TGCAGCGTTGATGTGGTCGGGGGTATCGAGCAGTACTTC.

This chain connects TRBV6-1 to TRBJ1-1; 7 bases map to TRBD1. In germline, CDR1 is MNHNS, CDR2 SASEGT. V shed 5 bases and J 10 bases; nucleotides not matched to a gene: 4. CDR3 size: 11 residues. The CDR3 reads CASSRDSGAFF. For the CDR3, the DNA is TGTGCCAGCAGTCGGGACAGTGGAGCTTTCTTT.

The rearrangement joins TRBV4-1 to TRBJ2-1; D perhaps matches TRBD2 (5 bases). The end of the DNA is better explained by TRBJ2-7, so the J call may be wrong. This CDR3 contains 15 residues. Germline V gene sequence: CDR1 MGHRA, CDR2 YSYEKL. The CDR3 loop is CASSLTRVPYNEQYF. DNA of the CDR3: TGCGCCAGCAGCCTTACGAGGGTCCCCTACAATGAGCAGTACTTC.

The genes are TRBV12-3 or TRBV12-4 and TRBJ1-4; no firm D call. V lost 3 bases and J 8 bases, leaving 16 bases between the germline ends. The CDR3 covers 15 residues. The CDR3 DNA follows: TGTGCCAGCAGTTTGATGGGGATCGTAGGGGAAAAACTGTTTTTT. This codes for CASSLMGIVGEKLFF.

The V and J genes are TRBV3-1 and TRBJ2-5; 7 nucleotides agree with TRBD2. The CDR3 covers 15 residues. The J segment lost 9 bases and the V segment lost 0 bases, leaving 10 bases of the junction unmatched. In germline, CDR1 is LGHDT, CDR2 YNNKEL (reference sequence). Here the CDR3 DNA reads TGTGCCAGCAGCCAAGATCAAAGCGGGGCCCCACCCCAGTACTTC. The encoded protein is CASSQDQSGAPPQYF.

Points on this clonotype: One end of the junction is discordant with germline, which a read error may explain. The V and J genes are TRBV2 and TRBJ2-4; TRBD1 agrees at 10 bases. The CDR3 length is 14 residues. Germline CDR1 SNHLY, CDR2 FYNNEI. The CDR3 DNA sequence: TGTGCCAGCAGTGCGGACAGGGGGGAAAACACTCAGTACTTC. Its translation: CASSADRGENTQYF. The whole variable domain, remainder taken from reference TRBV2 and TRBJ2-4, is EPEVTQTPSHQVTQMGQEVILRCVPISNHLYFYWYRQILGQKVEFLVSFYNNEISEKSEIFDDQFSVERPDGSNFTLKIRSTKLEDSAMYFCASSADRGENTQYFGAGTRLSVL.

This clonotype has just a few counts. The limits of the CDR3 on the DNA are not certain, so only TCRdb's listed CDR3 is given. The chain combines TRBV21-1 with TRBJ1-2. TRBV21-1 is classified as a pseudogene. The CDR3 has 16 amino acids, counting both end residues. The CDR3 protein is CASSKVGLGANYGYTF.

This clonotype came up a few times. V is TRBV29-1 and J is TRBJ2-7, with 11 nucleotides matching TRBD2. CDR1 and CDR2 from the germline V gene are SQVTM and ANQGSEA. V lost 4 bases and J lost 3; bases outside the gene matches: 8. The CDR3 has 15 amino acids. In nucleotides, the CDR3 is TGCAGCGTTGCTGCTAGCGGGGGGTCGATCTACGAGCAGTACTTC. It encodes CSVAASGGSIYEQYF.